Below, 4 T cell receptor beta chains from the same sample are listed, as sequenced in a study of stem cell transplantation in POMP-related autoinflammatory disease. Clones were sequenced by immunoSEQ multiplex PCR, and TCRdb holds only the in-frame ones, with some missing. The sample includes some 65,000 clones, approximately 91% of them seen just once. The specimen was CD4+ T cells from PBMCs, collected after stem cell transplantation. The receptors originated from a human patient with POMP-related autoinflammation and immune dysregulation (PRAID). The graft donor may be the source of some T cells.

This sequence joins TRBV3-1 (or the pseudogene TRBV3-2) and TRBJ1-4, with D perhaps TRBD1 (6 bases). Germline V gene sequence: CDR1 LGHDT, CDR2 YNNKEL (reference sequence). V was pared by 1 base and J by 2 bases, with 20 bases between. The CDR3 sequence is 19 residues long. The CDR3 is CASSQGFGTPKGTNEKLFF. The CDR3 nucleotides read TGTGCCAGCAGCCAAGGGTTCGGGACACCAAAGGGGACTAATGAAAAACTGTTTTTT.

The chain couples TRBV11-2 to TRBJ2-6; D possibly uses TRBD1 or TRBD2 (5 bases each). V shed 5 bases and J shed 1 base, with 12 bases lying between them. The CDR3 contains 16 residues. Per germline, CDR1 SGHAT and CDR2 FQNNGV. CDR3 protein: CASSHGGPSGANVLTF. The CDR3 nucleotides read TGTGCCAGCAGCCATGGGGGACCGTCTGGGGCCAACGTCCTGACTTTC.

This sequence joins TRBV19 and TRBJ2-7; 10 bases align to TRBD1. Looked up from germline, CDR1 is LNHDA and CDR2 is SQIVND (reference sequence). The V segment lost 4 bases and the J segment 7 bases; nucleotides outside the gene matches: 7. The CDR3 contains 14 residues. The DNA for the CDR3 is TGTGCCAGTAGTACCGGGACAGGGGTACGGGAGCAGTACTTC. It encodes CASSTGTGVREQYF.

This chain connects TRBV14 to TRBJ1-1; 7 bases line up with TRBD1. The V segment lost 4 bases and the J segment 7 bases; nucleotides outside the gene matches: 15. The germline CDR1 and CDR2 sequences are SGHDN and FVKESK. The CDR3 sequence is 16 residues long. CDR3 sequence (DNA): TGTGCCAGCAGCCCCCAGGGGGGGGCGGGCAACCTTGAAGCTTTCTTT. It codes for CASSPQGGAGNLEAFF. Based on the CDR3 plus reference TRBV14 and TRBJ1-1, the full variable domain is EAGVTQFPSHSVIEKGQTVTLRCDPISGHDNLYWYRRVMGKEIKFLLHFVKESKQDESGMPNNRFLAERTGGTYSTLKVQPAELEDSGVYFCASSPQGGAGNLEAFFGQGTRLTVV.